Detailed here is one T cell receptor (beta chain). Its antigen is still unknown. This specimen comes from a study of shared clonotypes between healthy human individuals. Study-level points and caveats: Among donors, the sharing of clonotypes was expected to be influenced by sequencing depth.

Data came from immunoSEQ multiplex PCR; TCRdb stores just in-frame clones and leaves some out. Of approximately 1.4 million clones in the sample, 98% were seen once. V trimming: 4 bases; J trimming: 6 bases; junction bases outside the gene matches: 8. CDR1 is PRHDT and CDR2 is FYEKMQ in the germline V gene (reference sequence). The CDR3 sequence is 15 residues long. The chain links TRBV13 to TRBJ2-7; 11 bases agree with TRBD2. Sequencing used naive CD4+ T cells sorted from blood. Subset: CD45RA+ positively selected. This receptor was taken from a man aged 25 to 45 in good health. The CDR3, as DNA: TGTGCCAGCAGCTCAACTAGCGGGAGTCGAGCCGAGCAGTACTTC. Its translation is CASSSTSGSRAEQYF.